This T cell receptor (beta chain) comes out of a study of CD8 T cells in Susac syndrome. Random hexamers primed reverse transcription of about 0.5 to 1 ug RNA. The TCR beta CDR3 was amplified by immunoSEQ multiplex PCR across 54 Vbeta, 13 Jbeta. TCRdb fed the immunoSEQ multiplex PCR reads into MiXCR, producing one record per CDR3 protein. The repertoire includes about 280,000 distinct CDR3 sequences, roughly 81% of them detected once, and around 0.12% sits in the top ten. This CDR3 is built from 18 residues. J gave up 4 bases and V 0 bases, and 13 bases lay outside the gene matches. The V gene's germline CDR1 is SGHRS and CDR2 YFSETQ.

This TCR was recovered from a human donor with multiple sclerosis. The sample consisted of CD8+ T cells from PBMCs. The chain couples TRBV5-1 to TRBJ2-1; TRBD1 matches 7 bases. The CDR3 region is CASSLAALDRPIYNEQFF. CDR3 nucleotides: TGCGCCAGCAGCTTGGCTGCTCTGGACAGGCCAATATACAATGAGCAGTTCTTC.